This T cell receptor (beta chain) was identified during a study of blood T cell repertoires in COVID-19 (dated by TCRdb to 2018 to 2021). Notes on the research overall: The collaborator samples originated in the United States, Italy and Spain and spanned the acute and convalescent phases of COVID-19. The prospective study material was composed of cDNA or gDNA derived from T cells, B-cell-depleted T cells, or PBMCs. Deeply sampled blood TCRbeta repertoires from subjects exposed to, actively infected with, or recovered from COVID-19 were included in the dataset. The repertoires were released in a freely available public database meant as a resource for research on the immune response to SARS-CoV-2. The samples were drawn from the first 160 participants of the ongoing ImmuneRACE study and from some 1,300 subjects provided by 6 global collaborators. The sample metadata nearly always contained a de-identified subject ID, COVID-19 status, age in years and sex. Where available, HLA class I and class II types were taken from metadata supplied by the sample provider and were not determined by assay-based typing.

One collaborating source in Seattle enrolled patients during active infection and followed them longitudinally through the course of disease. Each collaborating institution followed its own protocols to collect whole blood in K2EDTA tubes. Collaborator samples were shipped for TCRbeta analysis as frozen whole blood, isolated PBMCs, or DNA extracted from either sample type. Its CDR3 holds 12 amino acids, cysteine through phenylalanine. Solely the CDR3 DNA is kept, with 36 bases framed from the first base. Compared with germline, V lacks 6 bases and J lacks 6 bases; bases without a gene match: 5. CDR1 is given as SNHLY and CDR2 as FYNNEI, both from the germline V gene. This clone was observed a handful of times. Its antigen has not been determined. No base quality values were provided; no much bigger clone lies one nucleotide off. On the study overall, not on this receptor specifically: Clinical and demographic metadata were provided uncurated, with the amount varying by source and participant.

TCRbeta CDR3 regions were amplified from genomic DNA using the immunoSEQ Assay, a bias-controlled multiplex PCR. The source study handled its data this way. The number of nucleated cells in each sample was estimated from the amplification of reference gene primers within the assay. To quantify the absolute abundance of each unique TCRbeta CDR3 rearrangement, sequence reads were collapsed and filtered. Productive Simpson clonality was computed per sample as the square root of Simpson's diversity index over productive rearrangements. Held by TCRdb, this immuneACCESS table contains in-frame sequences only and omits some clones. Under half of the omission traces to an unresolved V gene where checked; the cause of the rest is unknown. D and trimming were read from the DNA, whereas the V and J calls and clone size are those reported in that table. A total of 150,000 to 200,000 clones appear in this sample, 80% to 90% of them only once. Approximately 2.6% of the sample goes to the ten largest clones.

The sequence is built from TRBV2 and TRBJ2-7; TRBD1 fits 7 bases in the junction. This sequence was found in a woman older than 75 with COVID-19, enrolled during active disease. The sequenced material came from peripheral blood. The DNA reads TGTGCCAGCAGCGGGGACAGCCGCGAGCAGTACTTC. The translation is CASSGDSREQYF.